A selection of T cell receptor beta chains follows, all from one sample in a study of CD8+ T cells in alopecia areata. The method was immunoSEQ multiplex PCR; TCRdb's version includes in-frame clones alone and lacks a portion of them. The repertoire consists of 200,000 or so clones, with more than 50% occurring once and the leading ten covering 4.5% to 6%. The source material was CD8+ T cells sorted from blood. The source of these receptors is a human donor in good health. Both conserved end residues are trimmed from each CDR3.

V gene	J gene	CDR3 protein
TRBV25-1	TRBJ2-6	ASRGPFSGANVLT
TRBV6-5	TRBJ2-1	ASSYSGTGSYNEQF
TRBV2	TRBJ1-6	ASSAGTSPLH
TRBV4-2	TRBJ2-5	ASSQEVASGETQY
TRBV28	TRBJ2-7	ASSLRRGSSYEQY
TRBV7-7	TRBJ1-3	ASSPAGAGDTIY
TRBV11-2	TRBJ1-1	ASSLLNTEAF
TRBV5-1	TRBJ1-1	ASSLSWNTEAF
TRBV4-1	TRBJ2-5	ASSLTQGEQETQY
TRBV7-9	TRBJ1-2	ASSLPGQGPGYT
TRBV2	TRBJ2-2	ASSGDRGHGELF
TRBV7-9	TRBJ1-1	ASSAWTDEEAF
TRBV5-4	TRBJ1-2	ASSSWGGADGYT
TRBV7-9	TRBJ2-7	ASSPADDEQY
TRBV29-1	TRBJ2-5	SVAGDRAQETQY
TRBV15	TRBJ1-2	ATSTNSGGPKANYGYT
TRBV2	TRBJ2-2	ASSLMDPSAGELF
TRBV27	TRBJ2-2	ASSFDAGELF
TRBV15	TRBJ2-7	ATSSPSGDRAYEQY
TRBV2	TRBJ2-7	ASSEAGAYEQY
TRBV4-1	TRBJ1-2	ASSQGDYGYT
TRBV7-9	TRBJ2-1	ASLDGYNEQF
TRBV14	TRBJ2-1	ASSQRGDEQF
TRBV21-1	TRBJ2-3	ASKGKGDTQY
TRBV27	TRBJ1-1	ASSVSSRQGLEAF
TRBV4-2	TRBJ2-5	ASSHPGSSGETQY